The sequence of this T cell receptor beta chain was determined in a study of T cell clones after liver transplantation. As for the study in general: TCRbeta sequencing after a pre-transplant mixed lymphocyte reaction identified graft-donor-reactive clones, later tracked in post-transplant blood. Tolerance: complete withdrawal held at least one year, liver enzymes staying within twice normal.

Germline CDR1 ENHRY, CDR2 SYGVKD. The CDR3 is made up of 15 amino acids. The V end lost 3 bases, the J end lost 0 bases, and 10 bases lay between the germline ends. The study, taken as a whole, reports: Donor-reactive sequences fell more than third party-reactive ones, suggesting partial deletion.

Only in-frame clones appear in the TCRdb table, and some are missing; sequencing was by immunoSEQ multiplex PCR. The repertoire has roughly 80,000 clones, less than 85% of them found once; the top ten carry about 2.8%. Remarks on this clone: The antigen is not known.

This specimen consisted of CD4+ T cells from blood, obtained at the 22-month timepoint. The J gene is TRBJ2-3, the V gene TRBV10-3; tentatively, D is TRBD2 (5 bases). This receptor was obtained from a human patient who received a liver transplant. The T cells may partly be graft donor cells. The CDR3 sequence is CAISERGQSTDTQYF. CDR3 sequence (DNA): TGTGCCATCAGTGAACGCGGGCAGAGCACAGATACGCAGTATTTT.